A selection of T cell receptor beta chains follows, all from one sample in a study of OX40 agonist ivuxolimab in advanced cancers. Some clones are missing from TCRdb's copy, which holds only in-frame ones; the method was immunoSEQ multiplex PCR. The repertoire has fewer than 85,000 clones, about 84% of them found once; the top ten carry around 0.49%. Sequencing used CD4+ or CD8+ T cells sorted from blood, obtained in a trial of the OX40 agonist ivuxolimab. These receptors were collected from an adult with an advanced solid tumor such as melanoma, head and neck, liver or kidney cancer. CDR3s include the opening cysteine and the closing phenylalanine or tryptophan. A D gene is named only where the DNA matches it firmly. Clone size, where shown, is once, few, many, or a class for clones that have expanded.

v_gene	j_gene	len	abundance	d_gene	CDR3aa	CDR3nt
TRBV5-5	TRBJ1-4	16	.	.	CASSLGTAATNEKLFF	TGTGCCAGCAGCTTGGGAACCGCCGCAACTAATGAAAAACTGTTTTTT
TRBV7-9	TRBJ1-2	14	.	.	CASSLGDWGYGYTF	TGTGCCAGCAGTCTAGGGGATTGGGGCTATGGCTACACCTTC
TRBV6-6	TRBJ1-5	14	few	.	CASSYPEGVQPQHF	TGTGCCAGCAGTTACCCGGAAGGGGTGCAGCCCCAGCATTTT
TRBV19	TRBJ1-5	16	.	TRBD1	CASSGIQGARGQPQHF	TGTGCCAGTAGCGGTATACAGGGGGCGAGAGGTCAGCCCCAGCATTTT
TRBV7-7	TRBJ1-1	13	.	.	CASRNSLNTEAFF	TGTGCCAGCAGGAATTCACTGAACACTGAAGCTTTCTTT
TRBV7-9	TRBJ2-2	13	.	.	CASSLEVPGELFF	TGTGCCAGCAGCTTAGAGGTGCCCGGGGAGCTGTTTTTT
TRBV11-2	TRBJ1-2	14	.	.	CASSLDRHNYGYTF	TGTGCCAGCAGCTTGGACAGACATAACTATGGCTACACCTTC
TRBV28	TRBJ2-7	15	.	.	CASSLQQTGYYEQYF	TGTGCCAGCAGTTTACAGCAGACAGGATACTACGAGCAGTACTTC
TRBV5-1	TRBJ1-2	14	.	.	CASSFTSVNYGYTF	TGCGCCAGCAGCTTCACCAGTGTTAACTATGGCTACACCTTC
TRBV6-6	TRBJ1-3	16	.	.	CASSPRALSSGNTIYF	TGTGCCAGCAGCCCCAGAGCCCTTAGCTCTGGAAACACCATATATTTT
TRBV5-4	TRBJ1-2	14	few	.	CASSPETKNYGYTF	TGTGCCAGCAGCCCCGAGACTAAGAACTATGGCTACACCTTC
TRBV5-4	TRBJ2-3	17	.	TRBD2	CASSPFGTSRSTDTQYF	TGTGCCAGCAGCCCGTTCGGGACTAGCAGAAGCACAGATACGCAGTATTTT
TRBV28	TRBJ1-2	14	.	.	CASSPSDRLGGYTF	TGTGCCAGCAGCCCCTCCGACAGGCTGGGTGGCTACACCTTC
TRBV6-5	TRBJ2-7	13	.	.	CASSPPRVHEQYF	TGTGCCAGCAGTCCCCCCAGGGTACACGAGCAGTACTTC